A selection of T cell receptor beta chains follows, all from one sample in a study of shared clonotypes between healthy human individuals. Method: immunoSEQ multiplex PCR; TCRdb's copy keeps in-frame clones and lacks some. The sample includes over a million clones, 95% to 97% seen only once; the top ten take over 1%. Source material: naive CD4+ T cells sorted from blood. These receptors were obtained from a man aged 30 to 45 in good health. Each CDR3 is given with its conserved first and last residue. The D gene is left open where the match is weak. Clone size is given for some rows only: seen once, a few or many times, or a class if the clone is expanded.

d_call: -; clone_size: -; j_call: TRBJ1-3; v_call: TRBV4-1; cdr3_nt: TGCGCCAGCAGCCGGGTGGGGCTTGATGGAAACACCATATATTTT; cdr3_aa: CASSRVGLDGNTIYF
d_call: TRBD1; clone_size: -; j_call: TRBJ1-5; v_call: TRBV28; cdr3_nt: TGTGCCATCAATACAGGGGCGACGGTTCAGCCCCAGCATTTT; cdr3_aa: CAINTGATVQPQHF
d_call: -; clone_size: -; j_call: TRBJ2-7; v_call: TRBV19; cdr3_nt: TGTGCCAGTAGTATCTTCGCAGACACCTACGAGCAGTACTTC; cdr3_aa: CASSIFADTYEQYF
d_call: -; clone_size: -; j_call: TRBJ2-3; v_call: TRBV5-1; cdr3_nt: TGCGCCAGCAGCTCCTTAGGCGGGCCAGATACGCAGTATTTT; cdr3_aa: CASSSLGGPDTQYF
d_call: TRBD1; clone_size: -; j_call: TRBJ1-4; v_call: TRBV28; cdr3_nt: TGTGCCAGCAGTTTTAAGGGACAGGCCTATAATGAAAAACTGTTTTTT; cdr3_aa: CASSFKGQAYNEKLFF
d_call: -; clone_size: -; j_call: TRBJ2-7; v_call: TRBV5-1; cdr3_nt: TGCGCCAGCAGCTTGGAAGTCAGAGATATAACCTACGAGCAGTACTTC; cdr3_aa: CASSLEVRDITYEQYF
d_call: TRBD1; clone_size: -; j_call: TRBJ1-1; v_call: TRBV19; cdr3_nt: TGTGCCAGTAGAGACGGACAGGCAGTTTTT; cdr3_aa: CASRDGQAVF
d_call: TRBD2; clone_size: -; j_call: TRBJ2-5; v_call: TRBV9; cdr3_nt: TGTGCCAGCAGCGGTAGCGGGAGGGCCGTAGGGACCCAGTACTTC; cdr3_aa: CASSGSGRAVGTQYF
d_call: TRBD2; clone_size: -; j_call: TRBJ2-1; v_call: TRBV14; cdr3_nt: TGTGCCAGCAGCCAAGATGTGGGCAGGGGGACTAGCGGGATCTCCTACAATGAGCAGTTCTTC; cdr3_aa: CASSQDVGRGTSGISYNEQFF
d_call: TRBD2; clone_size: -; j_call: TRBJ2-5; v_call: TRBV11-2; cdr3_nt: TGTGCCAGCAGCCTAAGACTAGCGGCTCCCCAAGAGACCCAGTACTTC; cdr3_aa: CASSLRLAAPQETQYF
d_call: TRBD1; clone_size: -; j_call: TRBJ2-1; v_call: TRBV15; cdr3_nt: TGTGCCACCAGCAGAGGTGGTGGACAGGGGGCGCTTCGGAAGGATGAGCAGTTCTTC; cdr3_aa: CATSRGGGQGALRKDEQFF
d_call: -; clone_size: -; j_call: TRBJ2-3; v_call: TRBV9; cdr3_nt: TGTGCCAGCAGCTCAGGGTTGGTTATAGATACGCAGTATTTT; cdr3_aa: CASSSGLVIDTQYF
d_call: TRBD2; clone_size: once; j_call: TRBJ2-1; v_call: TRBV5-4; cdr3_nt: TGTGCCAGCAGCCCCGGGACTAGAATCCATGAGCAGTTCTTC; cdr3_aa: CASSPGTRIHEQFF
d_call: TRBD1; clone_size: few; j_call: TRBJ2-7; v_call: TRBV19; cdr3_nt: TGTGCCAGTAGCCGTGGGGACAGTGCCTACGAGCAGTACTTC; cdr3_aa: CASSRGDSAYEQYF